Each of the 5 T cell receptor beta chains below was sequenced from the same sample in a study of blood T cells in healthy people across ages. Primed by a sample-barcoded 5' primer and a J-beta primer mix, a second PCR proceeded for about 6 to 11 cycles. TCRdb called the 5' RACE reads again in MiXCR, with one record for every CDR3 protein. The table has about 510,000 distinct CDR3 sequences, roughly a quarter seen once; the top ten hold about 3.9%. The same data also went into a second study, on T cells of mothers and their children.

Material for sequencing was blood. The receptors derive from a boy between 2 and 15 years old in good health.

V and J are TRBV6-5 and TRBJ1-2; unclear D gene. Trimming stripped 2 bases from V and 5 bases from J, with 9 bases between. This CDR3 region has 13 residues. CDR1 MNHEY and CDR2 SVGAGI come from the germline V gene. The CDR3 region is CASSYNPEYGYTF. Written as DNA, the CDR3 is TGTGCCAGCAGTTACAACCCAGAGTATGGCTACACCTTC.

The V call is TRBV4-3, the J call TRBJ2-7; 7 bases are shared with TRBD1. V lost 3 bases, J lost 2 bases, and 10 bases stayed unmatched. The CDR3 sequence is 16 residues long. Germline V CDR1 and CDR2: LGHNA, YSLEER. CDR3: CASSQRTRTGTYEQYF. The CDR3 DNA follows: TGCGCCAGCAGCCAGAGAACAAGGACAGGAACCTACGAGCAGTACTTC.

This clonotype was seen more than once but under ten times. CDR3 protein: CASSNGLAGKETQYF. The CDR3 region has the DNA TGCGCCAGCAGCAACGGACTAGCGGGGAAAGAGACCCAGTACTTC. This rearrangement joins TRBV5-1 to TRBJ2-5, with TRBD2 matching 12 bases. The CDR3 runs to 15 residues. Germline CDR1 SGHRS, CDR2 YFSETQ. Trimming took 4 bases from V and 3 from J; bases not matched to a gene: 4.

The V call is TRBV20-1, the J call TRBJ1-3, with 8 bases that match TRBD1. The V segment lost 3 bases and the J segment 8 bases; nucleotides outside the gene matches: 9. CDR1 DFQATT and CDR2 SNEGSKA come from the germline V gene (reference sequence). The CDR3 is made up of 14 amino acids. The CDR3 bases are TGCAGTGCTAGCACCGGACAGGGACGGTACACCATATATTTT. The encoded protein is CSASTGQGRYTIYF.

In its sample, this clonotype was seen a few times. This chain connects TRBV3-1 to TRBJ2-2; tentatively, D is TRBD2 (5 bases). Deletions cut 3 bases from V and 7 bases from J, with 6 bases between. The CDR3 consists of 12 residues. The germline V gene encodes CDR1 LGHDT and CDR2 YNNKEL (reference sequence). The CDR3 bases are TGTGCCAGCAGCCACGGGGTCGGGGAGCTGTTTTTT. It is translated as CASSHGVGELFF.